Listed below are T cell receptor beta chains from one sample, sequenced in a study of cytomegalovirus exposure and HLA in healthy donors. Assay: immunoSEQ multiplex PCR; the TCRdb copy retains only in-frame clones and omits some. The top ten hold 4.8% of the sample, which has roughly 170,000 clones, roughly 80% seen once. Sequenced material: PBMCs. These receptor sequences come from a man aged 18 to 30 in good health and CMV-seronegative. Each CDR3 is given with its conserved first and last residue. The D gene is left open where the match is weak. Size values are once, few and many counts, or a class for expanded clones, and some rows have none.

J gene: TRBJ1-4
V gene: TRBV19
clone size: .
D gene: .
CDR3 protein: CASSNSGDEKLFF
CDR3 DNA: TGTGCCAGTAGTAATTCAGGGGACGAAAAACTGTTTTTT

J gene: TRBJ1-5
V gene: TRBV28
clone size: .
D gene: .
CDR3 protein: CASSLLGVSNQPQHF
CDR3 DNA: TGTGCCAGCAGTTTACTCGGGGTTAGCAATCAGCCCCAGCATTTT

J gene: TRBJ2-7
V gene: TRBV9
clone size: .
D gene: TRBD1
CDR3 protein: CASSQNHLTGGYEQYF
CDR3 DNA: TGTGCCAGCAGCCAAAACCACCTGACAGGGGGGTACGAGCAGTACTTC

J gene: TRBJ1-1
V gene: TRBV6-4
clone size: .
D gene: .
CDR3 protein: CASSDQVNTEAFF
CDR3 DNA: TGTGCCAGCAGTGACCAGGTGAACACTGAAGCTTTCTTT

J gene: TRBJ2-6
V gene: TRBV7-9
clone size: .
D gene: TRBD1
CDR3 protein: CASSFGTGAGGANVLTF
CDR3 DNA: TGTGCCAGCAGCTTTGGGACAGGGGCAGGTGGGGCCAACGTCCTGACTTTC

J gene: TRBJ1-1
V gene: TRBV4-1
clone size: .
D gene: TRBD1
CDR3 protein: CASSPRTGENTEAFF
CDR3 DNA: TGCGCCAGCAGCCCCCGGACAGGGGAGAACACTGAAGCTTTCTTT

J gene: TRBJ2-1
V gene: TRBV28
clone size: .
D gene: .
CDR3 protein: CASSLLAGTGFHEQFF
CDR3 DNA: TGTGCCAGCAGTTTATTGGCGGGCACCGGCTTCCATGAGCAGTTCTTC

J gene: TRBJ1-4
V gene: TRBV15
clone size: .
D gene: .
CDR3 protein: CATSRDRVEEGKLFF
CDR3 DNA: TGTGCCACCAGCAGAGATAGGGTCGAGGAGGGAAAACTGTTTTTT

J gene: TRBJ2-1
V gene: TRBV6-4
clone size: .
D gene: TRBD1
CDR3 protein: CASSQGQDYNEQFF
CDR3 DNA: TGTGCCAGCAGCCAGGGACAGGATTACAATGAGCAGTTCTTC

J gene: TRBJ1-2
V gene: TRBV29-1
clone size: .
D gene: .
CDR3 protein: CSVQTDHANYGYTF
CDR3 DNA: TGCAGCGTTCAGACAGACCATGCGAACTATGGCTACACCTTC

J gene: TRBJ2-5
V gene: TRBV11-3
clone size: .
D gene: .
CDR3 protein: CASSLVLWPGVRETQYF
CDR3 DNA: TGTGCCAGCAGCTTAGTATTGTGGCCCGGAGTACGGGAGACCCAGTACTTC

J gene: TRBJ2-3
V gene: TRBV4-1
clone size: .
D gene: .
CDR3 protein: CASSPSPGISTDTQYF
CDR3 DNA: TGCGCCAGCAGCCCCTCCCCGGGGATTAGCACAGATACGCAGTATTTT

J gene: TRBJ2-1
V gene: TRBV9
clone size: .
D gene: .
CDR3 protein: CASSVDLAYNEQFF
CDR3 DNA: TGTGCCAGCAGCGTAGACCTAGCGTACAATGAGCAGTTCTTC

J gene: TRBJ2-7
V gene: TRBV30
clone size: .
D gene: .
CDR3 protein: CAWSALIRVEQYF
CDR3 DNA: TGTGCCTGGAGTGCACTAATTCGAGTCGAGCAGTACTTC

J gene: TRBJ1-5
V gene: TRBV5-8
clone size: .
D gene: TRBD1
CDR3 protein: CASSLTGGSNQPQHF
CDR3 DNA: TGTGCCAGCAGCTTGACAGGGGGTAGCAATCAGCCCCAGCATTTT

J gene: TRBJ2-3
V gene: TRBV10-3
clone size: .
D gene: .
CDR3 protein: CAISEPSGGNTDTQYF
CDR3 DNA: TGTGCCATCAGTGAACCCAGCGGTGGTAACACAGATACGCAGTATTTT

J gene: TRBJ2-5
V gene: TRBV28
clone size: .
D gene: TRBD2
CDR3 protein: CASSLIGLAGVETQYF
CDR3 DNA: TGTGCCAGCAGTCTAATAGGACTAGCGGGAGTGGAGACCCAGTACTTC

J gene: TRBJ2-7
V gene: TRBV10-3
clone size: .
D gene: TRBD1
CDR3 protein: CAISEGTGGYEQYF
CDR3 DNA: TGTGCCATCAGTGAAGGGACAGGGGGCTACGAGCAGTACTTC

J gene: TRBJ1-1
V gene: TRBV27
clone size: .
D gene: .
CDR3 protein: CASSTVGQSLGTEAFF
CDR3 DNA: TGTGCCAGCAGTACTGTGGGACAATCCTTGGGCACTGAAGCTTTCTTT

J gene: TRBJ2-7
V gene: TRBV5-1
clone size: .
D gene: TRBD1
CDR3 protein: CASSPGTGGSGEQYF
CDR3 DNA: TGCGCCAGTTCCCCGGGGACAGGGGGCTCGGGCGAGCAGTACTTC

J gene: TRBJ1-4
V gene: TRBV4-3
clone size: .
D gene: .
CDR3 protein: CASSQDQTLAPGEKLFF
CDR3 DNA: TGCGCCAGCAGCCAAGACCAGACCTTGGCCCCGGGGGAAAAACTGTTTTTT

J gene: TRBJ1-5
V gene: TRBV5-5
clone size: .
D gene: TRBD1
CDR3 protein: CASSLAFQDRVLNQPQHF
CDR3 DNA: TGTGCCAGCAGCTTGGCCTTTCAGGACAGGGTTCTTAATCAGCCCCAGCATTTT

J gene: TRBJ1-5
V gene: TRBV19
clone size: .
D gene: TRBD1
CDR3 protein: CASSNLPVGTGFLSNQPQHF
CDR3 DNA: TGTGCCAGTAGTAACCTGCCGGTCGGGACAGGATTTTTGAGCAATCAGCCCCAGCATTTT

J gene: TRBJ2-5
V gene: TRBV7-9
clone size: .
D gene: .
CDR3 protein: CASSFVDSQETQYF
CDR3 DNA: TGTGCCAGCAGCTTCGTCGACAGTCAAGAGACCCAGTACTTC

J gene: TRBJ2-1
V gene: TRBV2
clone size: .
D gene: .
CDR3 protein: CAAAGNYNEQFF
CDR3 DNA: TGTGCTGCTGCGGGGAATTACAATGAGCAGTTCTTC

J gene: TRBJ2-7
V gene: TRBV2
clone size: .
D gene: TRBD2
CDR3 protein: CASSEARASGRAGKLEQYF
CDR3 DNA: TGTGCCAGCAGTGAAGCGCGGGCTAGCGGGAGGGCCGGGAAGCTCGAGCAGTACTTC

J gene: TRBJ1-1
V gene: TRBV9
clone size: .
D gene: .
CDR3 protein: CASSVTPAGAGSTEAFF
CDR3 DNA: TGTGCCAGCAGCGTAACACCGGCGGGGGCAGGGAGCACTGAAGCTTTCTTT

J gene: TRBJ2-7
V gene: TRBV15
clone size: .
D gene: .
CDR3 protein: CATSAYRADSDEQYF
CDR3 DNA: TGTGCCACCAGCGCATACCGGGCCGACAGCGACGAGCAGTACTTC

J gene: TRBJ2-1
V gene: TRBV19
clone size: .
D gene: .
CDR3 protein: CASSIGTTSSYNEQFF
CDR3 DNA: TGTGCCAGTAGTATAGGAACTACGAGCTCCTACAATGAGCAGTTCTTC

J gene: TRBJ1-1
V gene: TRBV5-1
clone size: .
D gene: .
CDR3 protein: CASSPAAGSGMNTEAFF
CDR3 DNA: TGCGCCAGCAGCCCTGCGGCAGGGTCAGGAATGAACACTGAAGCTTTCTTT

J gene: TRBJ2-2
V gene: TRBV15
clone size: once
D gene: .
CDR3 protein: CATGTSSGLSHTGELFF
CDR3 DNA: TGTGCCACCGGCACCTCTTCAGGGCTCTCGCACACCGGGGAGCTGTTTTTT

J gene: TRBJ2-6
V gene: TRBV12-2
clone size: few
D gene: .
CDR3 protein: CASRFDRDSGANVLTF
CDR3 DNA: TGTGCAAGTCGCTTCGACAGAGACTCTGGGGCCAACGTCCTGACTTTC

J gene: TRBJ2-7
V gene: TRBV7-9
clone size: once
D gene: TRBD1
CDR3 protein: CASSLVGGLDEQYF
CDR3 DNA: TGTGCCAGCAGCTTAGTAGGGGGCCTAGACGAGCAGTACTTC

J gene: TRBJ1-2
V gene: TRBV6-6
clone size: .
D gene: TRBD1
CDR3 protein: CASSYPTQGALYGYTF
CDR3 DNA: TGTGCCAGCAGTTACCCTACACAGGGGGCACTCTATGGCTACACCTTC

J gene: TRBJ2-1
V gene: TRBV5-1
clone size: .
D gene: TRBD2
CDR3 protein: CASSLELAGGTVNEQFF
CDR3 DNA: TGCGCCAGCAGCTTGGAACTAGCGGGGGGGACAGTGAATGAGCAGTTCTTC

J gene: TRBJ2-7
V gene: TRBV6-5
clone size: .
D gene: .
CDR3 protein: CASNNRGERYF
CDR3 DNA: TGTGCCAGCAACAATCGGGGAGAGCGGTACTTC

J gene: TRBJ2-3
V gene: TRBV2
clone size: .
D gene: TRBD1
CDR3 protein: CASSELLGQGPLVQTDTQYF
CDR3 DNA: TGTGCCAGCAGTGAACTGCTTGGACAGGGTCCCTTGGTGCAAACAGATACGCAGTATTTT

J gene: TRBJ1-3
V gene: TRBV5-4
clone size: .
D gene: .
CDR3 protein: CASSLGGQTGNTIYF
CDR3 DNA: TGTGCCAGCAGCCTCGGGGGGCAGACTGGAAACACCATATATTTT

J gene: TRBJ2-1
V gene: TRBV5-4
clone size: .
D gene: TRBD1
CDR3 protein: CASSLQGANEQFF
CDR3 DNA: TGTGCCAGCAGCTTACAGGGGGCGAATGAGCAGTTCTTC

J gene: TRBJ1-4
V gene: TRBV14
clone size: .
D gene: TRBD1
CDR3 protein: CASSQGTSWTGNEKLFF
CDR3 DNA: TGTGCCAGCAGCCAAGGAACCTCTTGGACAGGCAATGAAAAACTGTTTTTT

J gene: TRBJ2-7
V gene: TRBV7-8
clone size: .
D gene: TRBD2
CDR3 protein: CASSLTGGLSYEQYF
CDR3 DNA: TGTGCCAGCAGCTTAACGGGGGGGCTCTCCTACGAGCAGTACTTC

J gene: TRBJ2-3
V gene: TRBV2
clone size: .
D gene: TRBD2
CDR3 protein: CASSNLADPPTDTQYF
CDR3 DNA: TGTGCCAGTTCCAATCTAGCGGACCCCCCCACAGATACGCAGTATTTT

J gene: TRBJ2-7
V gene: TRBV29-1
clone size: .
D gene: .
CDR3 protein: CSVTPGGDYEQYF
CDR3 DNA: TGCAGCGTGACCCCCGGAGGGGACTACGAGCAGTACTTC

J gene: TRBJ1-5
V gene: TRBV4-2
clone size: .
D gene: .
CDR3 protein: CASSQATRGRYSNQPQHF
CDR3 DNA: TGTGCCAGCAGCCAGGCCACCAGAGGTCGATATAGCAATCAGCCCCAGCATTTT

J gene: TRBJ2-7
V gene: TRBV7-9
clone size: .
D gene: TRBD2
CDR3 protein: CASSPKGTTGFASYEQYF
CDR3 DNA: TGTGCCAGCAGCCCAAAGGGGACTACTGGTTTTGCCTCCTACGAGCAGTACTTC

J gene: TRBJ2-1
V gene: TRBV7-9
clone size: .
D gene: TRBD1
CDR3 protein: CASIPDRGWNEQFF
CDR3 DNA: TGTGCCAGCATCCCAGACAGGGGTTGGAATGAGCAGTTCTTC

J gene: TRBJ1-2
V gene: TRBV5-4
clone size: .
D gene: TRBD1
CDR3 protein: CASSPTGGNYGYTF
CDR3 DNA: TGTGCCAGCAGCCCCACAGGGGGTAACTATGGCTACACCTTC

J gene: TRBJ2-7
V gene: TRBV6-5
clone size: few
D gene: TRBD2
CDR3 protein: CASSYTSGGSYEQYF
CDR3 DNA: TGTGCCAGCAGTTACACTAGCGGGGGCTCCTACGAGCAGTACTTC

J gene: TRBJ2-6
V gene: TRBV12-5
clone size: .
D gene: .
CDR3 protein: CASGPGQGLDGANVLTF
CDR3 DNA: TGTGCTAGTGGTCCGGGACAGGGACTAGATGGGGCCAACGTCCTGACTTTC

J gene: TRBJ2-3
V gene: TRBV5-8
clone size: .
D gene: .
CDR3 protein: CASSSDSGTDTQYF
CDR3 DNA: TGTGCCAGCAGCTCGGACAGCGGCACAGATACGCAGTATTTT